The sequence of this T cell receptor (beta chain) was determined in a study of vaccination effects on CD4 cells after COVID-19 (dated by TCRdb to about 2022). Concerning the study at large: Each participant received two doses of an mRNA SARS-CoV-2 vaccine, either BNT162b2 or mRNA-1273. SARS-CoV-2 spike-specific CD4+ TCR repertoires from before and after mRNA vaccination were compared in COVID-19 convalescent patients and in infection-naive vaccine recipients. A total of 10 COVID-19 convalescent patients and several SARS-CoV-2-naive healthy vaccine recipients were included in the full study. Cultures from other donors in the study were sequenced using the Oncomine TCR Beta short-read assay on an Illumina iSeq 100.

Trimming at the junction amounts to 3 bases on V and 1 base on J, and the germline ends lie 7 bases apart. CDR1 is given as SQVTM and CDR2 as ANQGSEA, both from the germline V gene. Reading from cysteine to phenylalanine, the CDR3 counts 13 amino acids. Of the read, only the CDR3 DNA is kept; its 39 bases are in frame from base 1. In the ViraFEST assay, PBMC were stimulated with viral peptide pools, and antigen-specific CD4+ T cell clonotypes were then identified by expansion using TCR sequencing. After around eleven days of culture, CD4+ T cells were isolated with the EasySep CD4+ T cell isolation kit. None of the healthy vaccine recipients had a prior SARS-CoV-2 infection, which was confirmed by nucleocapsid antibody tests that came back negative both before and after vaccination. Each well held roughly 2 million PBMC cultured in IMDM containing approximately 5% human AB serum, around 10 IU/ml IL-2 and gentamicin, along with around 9.4 ug/ml peptides. Half of the culture medium was replaced with fresh IL-2-containing medium on days 3 and 7. Each peptide stimulation condition was cultured in triplicate wells unless otherwise noted. PBMC were separated from whole blood using Ficoll-Paque Plus gradient centrifugation and were then either cryopreserved at -140C or used fresh. Overlapping peptide pools spanned the spike proteins of SARS-CoV-2 and the common cold coronaviruses HCoV-NL63, HCoV-OC43 and HCoV-229E. The QIAamp micro DNA kit was used to extract genomic DNA from the cultured CD4+ T cells.

The library was obtained by the immunoSEQ multiplex PCR assay. DNA from the CD4+ T cells that had been cultured and isolated underwent TCR beta CDR3 sequencing. Regarding the original processing steps: The analysis removed non-productive TCR sequences, trimmed reads to the CDR3 region, and retained only CDR3s that were 7 or more amino acids long. The MANAFEST web app was used to identify antigen-specific clonotypes by comparing expansion in peptide wells with expansion in reference cultures. To count as positive, a clone had to show expansion at FDR<0.05 compared with the reference and with all other wells, an odds ratio above 5, and a frequency above 0.1% in two replicate wells. A clonotype was called cross-reactive if it was significantly expanded both in SARS-CoV-2 spike wells and in at least one common cold coronavirus spike condition. Levenshtein distance calculated with the stringdist R package was used to assess CDR3 similarity, and unrooted trees were constructed with ape in R 3.6.1. Imported from immuneACCESS, the table was reduced by TCRdb to in-frame sequences with V and J called. These copies leave out some clones; in studies compared against another copy, an unresolved V gene accounts for under half, and the cause of the remainder is not known. V and J calls plus clone size are reproduced from that table; the DNA served to infer D and trimming. This sample lists 20,000 to 30,000 clones; 60% to 75% were detected once. The ten most abundant clones make up approximately 12% of the sample.

Concerning this clone: This receptor's antigen is unknown. Qualities for individual bases were not recorded, and no much larger clone is one base off.

The full study reports these points: Among healthy vaccine recipients, nearly all vaccine-induced clones were SARS-CoV-2 mono-reactive, and only 1 of 255 was cross-reactive with common cold coronaviruses. Both infection-induced and vaccine-induced clones contracted markedly at late post-vaccination timepoints, which is consistent with waning T cell responses. Limitations of the study were the small number of convalescent patients and the absence of early post-infection timepoints.

The chain links TRBV29-1 with TRBJ2-4; the best D guess is TRBD2, with 6 bases matching. The clonotype was recovered from a human donor who received a COVID-19 vaccine. The source was CD4+ T cells from PBMCs cultured with HCoV-OC43 spike peptides, collected before COVID-19 vaccination. Read against the paper, the sample's cell subset or site label means: HCoV-OC43 spike overlapping peptide pool stimulation. The sequenced DNA is TGCAGCGTTGAGGAGGGGGCCAAAAACATTCAGTACTTC. This is translated as CSVEEGAKNIQYF.